These 23 T cell receptor beta chains share one sample of origin, sequenced in a study of CD8 T cells in Susac syndrome. The authors reverse transcribed about 0.45 to 1 ug RNA with random hexamers. TCRdb re-called the immunoSEQ multiplex PCR reads with MiXCR, one entry per CDR3 protein. Among 90,000 or so distinct CDR3 sequences listed, 85% to 95% were seen once. The source material was CD8+ T cells from PBMCs. The receptors here all came from a human donor in good health.

The V and J genes are TRBV29-1 and TRBJ1-2; D unresolved. With 6 bases removed from V and 6 bases from J, the gap between germline ends came to 14 bases. Germline V gene sequence: CDR1 SQVTM, CDR2 ANQGSEA. The CDR3 has 12 amino acids. As DNA, the CDR3 is TGCAGCGTCCCGGCGGTAGGGAATGGCTACACCTTC. The encoded protein is CSVPAVGNGYTF.

The V call is TRBV29-1, the J call TRBJ1-1; 7 nucleotides match TRBD1. The junction had 13 bases not matched to a gene; V was cut back by 1 base and J by 11 bases. The CDR3 has 14 residues. CDR1 and CDR2 (germline): SQVTM, ANQGSEA. The CDR3 sequence is CSVEGRTGQGGAFF. In DNA form, the CDR3 reads TGCAGCGTTGAAGGAAGGACAGGCCAGGGTGGGGCTTTCTTT.

V gene TRBV5-6 combines with J gene TRBJ2-5; TRBD2 aligns across 8 bases. Germline assignment: CDR1 SGHDT and CDR2 YYEEEE. This CDR3 is built from 13 residues. Trimming took 6 bases from V and 0 from J; bases not matched to a gene: 1. The CDR3 nucleotides are TGTGCCAGCACTAGCGGGTACCAAGAGACCCAGTACTTC. It encodes CASTSGYQETQYF. The full variable domain, completed using reference TRBV5-6 and TRBJ2-5, is DAGVTQSPTHLIKTRGQQVTLRCSPKSGHDTVSWYQQALGQGPQFIFQYYEEEERQRGNFPDRFSGHQFPNYSSELNVNALLLGDSALYLCASTSGYQETQYFGPGTRLLVL.

The chain joins TRBV3-1 to TRBJ1-5; D call uncertain. This CDR3 spans 14 amino acids. CDR1 is LGHDT, CDR2 YNNKEL, per germline (reference sequence). V gave up 1 base and J gave up 5 bases, with 9 bases separating them. The CDR3 nucleotides are TGTGCCAGCAGCCAAGGGGCAGGCTATCAGCCCCAGCATTTT. Translated, it gives CASSQGAGYQPQHF.

The chain couples TRBV7-6 to TRBJ1-1; 7 bases are a match to TRBD1. The CDR3 is 13 amino acids. Germline V gene lookup returns CDR1 SGHVS and CDR2 FNYEAQ. V lost 5 bases and J lost 5; bases outside the gene matches: 5. As DNA, the CDR3 is TGTGCCAGCAGCCAGGGGGGAGGGACTGAAGCTTTCTTT. Its protein product is CASSQGGGTEAFF.

This sequence joins TRBV5-1 and TRBJ2-1; 8 nucleotides align to TRBD2. This CDR3 is 16 amino acids long. V shed 4 bases, J shed 3 bases, and the junction held 9 bases outside the gene matches. Germline V lookup: CDR1 SGHRS, CDR2 YFSETQ. This chain's CDR3 is CASSPEASGGYNEQFF. The CDR3 bases are TGCGCCAGCAGCCCCGAGGCAAGCGGGGGCTACAATGAGCAGTTCTTC.

The chain links TRBV4-1 to TRBJ2-3; 7 bases match TRBD1. V lost 1 base and J lost 1; bases outside the gene matches: 11. Per the germline V gene, CDR1 is MGHRA and CDR2 is YSYEKL. The CDR3 is made up of 18 amino acids. Here the CDR3 DNA reads TGCGCCAGCAGCCAAGGAAAAGGGGGCTGGTTCGGCACAGATACGCAGTATTTT. Translating gives CASSQGKGGWFGTDTQYF.

V and J are TRBV19 and TRBJ1-6, with D possibly matching TRBD1 (6 bases). CDR1 and CDR2 (germline): LNHDA, SQIVND (reference sequence). The CDR3 extends over 13 amino acids. Trimming cost V 5 bases and J 10 bases, with 12 bases left between them. CDR3: CASSFGGRSPLHF. CDR3 bases: TGTGCCAGTAGTTTCGGGGGCCGGTCACCCCTCCACTTT.

This chain uses TRBV15 with TRBJ2-1; the match to TRBD1 covers 10 bases. Per the germline V gene, CDR1 is LNHNV and CDR2 is YYDKDF (reference sequence). The CDR3 covers 16 residues. J lost 5 bases, V lost 5 bases, and 9 bases had no gene match. CDR3 nucleotide sequence: TGTGCCACCAGCGATTCCCCGGGACAGGGGAACAATGAGCAGTTCTTC. Residues: CATSDSPGQGNNEQFF. The complete variable domain, with remaining parts taken from reference TRBV15 and TRBJ2-1, reads DAMVIQNPRYQVTQFGKPVTLSCSQTLNHNVMYWYQQKSSQAPKLLFHYYDKDFNNEADTPDNFQSRRPNTSFCFLDIRSPGLGDTAMYLCATSDSPGQGNNEQFFGPGTRLTVL.

The J gene is TRBJ2-3, the V gene TRBV7-9, with 9 bases that match TRBD1. The CDR3 runs to 15 residues. J was trimmed by 2 bases and V by 4 bases; bases with no gene match: 4. Germline V lookup: CDR1 SEHNR, CDR2 FQNEAQ (reference sequence). The CDR3 sequence: CASSSGQGTTDTQYF. Here the CDR3 DNA reads TGTGCCAGCAGCTCCGGACAGGGGACCACAGATACGCAGTATTTT.

The gene calls are TRBV12-3 or TRBV12-4 and TRBJ1-1, with TRBD1 identical over 8 bases. The CDR3 runs to 14 residues. After removal of 6 bases from V and 4 bases from J, the junction contained 7 bases not matched to a gene. In DNA, the CDR3 is TGTGCCAGCAGCATTGGACAGGGAGGCACTGAAGCTTTCTTT. Protein product: CASSIGQGGTEAFF.

V is TRBV7-6 and J is TRBJ1-2; D not certain. The CDR3 sequence is 16 residues long. Trimming pared 5 bases from V and 9 bases from J, leaving 25 bases between. The germline V gene encodes CDR1 SGHVS and CDR2 FNYEAQ. CDR3 sequence (DNA): TGTGCCAGCAGCCCCGTTGGCGGAGGTGACAATTTTCGCTACACCTTC. Translated, it gives CASSPVGGGDNFRYTF.

V is TRBV12-3 or TRBV12-4 and J is TRBJ1-3; D gene unclear. The CDR3 is made up of 12 amino acids. V gave up 3 bases and J gave up 4 bases, with 4 bases separating them. CDR3 in amino acids: CASSFEGNTIYF. The CDR3 DNA reads as TGTGCCAGCAGTTTCGAAGGAAACACCATATATTTT.

This rearrangement joins TRBV23-1 to TRBJ1-6, with D perhaps matching TRBD1 (6 bases). TRBV23-1 carries the ORF label, with uncertain function. Deletions cut 7 bases from V and 9 bases from J, with 19 bases between. This CDR3 is 15 amino acids long. As DNA, the CDR3 is TGCGCCAGCATCATCCTCAGGGGCCAGGGTTCACCCCTCCACTTT. Protein: CASIILRGQGSPLHF.

This clonotype has only one observation. The V and J genes are TRBV12-5 and TRBJ2-7; possibly TRBD2 for D (5 bases). Trimming pared 6 bases from V and 2 bases from J, leaving 17 bases between. This CDR3 region has 15 residues. Germline V gene lookup returns CDR1 LGHNT and CDR2 FRNRAP. CDR3: CASGRDLGSPYEQYF. CDR3 nucleotides: TGTGCTAGTGGCCGAGACCTGGGGAGCCCCTACGAGCAGTACTTC.

The chain employs TRBV3-1 and TRBJ2-7, with D uncertain. Trimming cost V 5 bases and J 2 bases, with 7 bases left between them. Germline CDR1 and CDR2: LGHDT and YNNKEL (reference sequence). The CDR3 consists of 12 residues. The CDR3 DNA reads as TGTGCCAGCAGCGGAGCTCCCTACGAGCAGTACTTC. Translation: CASSGAPYEQYF.

The chain combines TRBV6-5 with TRBJ2-2; tentatively, D is TRBD2 (6 bases). This CDR3 contains 16 residues. From germline, CDR1 is MNHEY and CDR2 SVGAGI. The V gene lost 0 bases and the J gene lost 3 bases, with 11 bases spanning the gap. The CDR3 DNA reads as TGTGCCAGCAGTTACTCTTGGGGGGAGTACACCGGGGAGCTGTTTTTT. Protein product: CASSYSWGEYTGELFF.

The genes are TRBV3-1 and TRBJ1-2, with 12 bases that match TRBD1. Germline loops: CDR1 LGHDT, CDR2 YNNKEL (reference sequence). Losses at the gene ends were 10 bases for V and 2 bases for J; bases not matched to a gene: 14. The CDR3 is 17 residues long. CDR3 in DNA: TGTGCCACCAGAGGGTGGGACAGGGGGCACCTCAACTATGGCTACACCTTC. Translated: CATRGWDRGHLNYGYTF.

The table lists this clonotype with a count of one. The rearrangement uses TRBV20-1 and TRBJ2-7; no reliable D call. In germline, CDR1 is DFQATT, CDR2 SNEGSKA (reference sequence). This CDR3 has 14 residues. The germline V and J ends were trimmed by 0 bases and 3 bases, with 12 bases remaining between them. CDR3 bases: TGCAGTGCTAGAGATACCCAACAAATCTACGAGCAGTACTTC. It codes for CSARDTQQIYEQYF.

This chain joins TRBV6-6 and TRBJ2-7, with D possibly matching TRBD1 (6 bases). The CDR3 has 15 residues. Germline values: CDR1 MNHNY, CDR2 SVGAGI (reference sequence). V was pared by 5 bases and J by 7 bases, with 21 bases between. The CDR3 DNA sequence: TGTGCCAGCAGTAGCCCCCGGGGACAACCGTCGGAGCAGTACTTC. Translating gives CASSSPRGQPSEQYF.

This rearrangement joins TRBV29-1 to TRBJ2-3; D remains unclear. Germline V lookup: CDR1 SQVTM, CDR2 ANQGSEA. The CDR3 runs 17 residues. With 3 bases removed from V and 2 bases from J, the gap between germline ends came to 21 bases. The CDR3 loop reads CSVDCPVSWVPTDTQYF. As DNA, the CDR3 is TGCAGCGTTGACTGTCCCGTCTCCTGGGTCCCCACAGATACGCAGTATTTT.

The genes are TRBV9 and TRBJ2-7, with D perhaps TRBD1 or TRBD2 (5 bases each). The CDR3 runs 15 residues. Germline V gene data show CDR1 as SGDLS and CDR2 as YYNGEE. V shed 3 bases and J shed 5 bases, with 18 bases lying between them. The CDR3 region has the DNA TGTGCCAGCAGCGGACACGGGACCCTAGGAGACGAGCAGTACTTC. Protein product: CASSGHGTLGDEQYF.

The rearrangement uses TRBV7-9 and TRBJ1-2; 9 nucleotides align to TRBD1. The CDR3 is 14 residues long. Germline CDR1 reads SEHNR; CDR2 reads FQNEAQ (reference sequence). J was trimmed by 7 bases and V by 5 bases; bases with no gene match: 8. The CDR3 spells CASSHGTGNTGYTF. The CDR3, as DNA: TGTGCCAGCAGCCACGGGACAGGGAATACTGGCTACACCTTC. The complete variable domain, with remaining parts taken from reference TRBV7-9 and TRBJ1-2, reads DTGVSQNPRHKITKRGQNVTFRCDPISEHNRLYWYRQTLGQGPEFLTYFQNEAQLEKSRLLSDRFSAERPKGSFSTLEIQRTEQGDSAMYLCASSHGTGNTGYTFGSGTRLTVV.